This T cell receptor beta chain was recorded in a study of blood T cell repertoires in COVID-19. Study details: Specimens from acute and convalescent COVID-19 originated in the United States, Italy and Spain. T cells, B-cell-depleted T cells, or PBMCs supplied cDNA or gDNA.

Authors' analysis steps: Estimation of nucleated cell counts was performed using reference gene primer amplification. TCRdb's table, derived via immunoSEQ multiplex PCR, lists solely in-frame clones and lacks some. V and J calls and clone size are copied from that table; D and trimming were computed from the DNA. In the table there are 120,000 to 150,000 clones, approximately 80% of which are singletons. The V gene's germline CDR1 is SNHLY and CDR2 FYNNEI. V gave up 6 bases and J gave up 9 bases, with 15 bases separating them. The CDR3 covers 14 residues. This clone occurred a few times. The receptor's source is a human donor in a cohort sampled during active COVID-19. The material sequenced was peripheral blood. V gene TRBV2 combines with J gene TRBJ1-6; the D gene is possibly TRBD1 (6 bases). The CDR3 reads CASRLEDRTSPLHF. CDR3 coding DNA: TGTGCCAGCAGATTAGAGGACAGAACTTCACCCCTCCACTTT.